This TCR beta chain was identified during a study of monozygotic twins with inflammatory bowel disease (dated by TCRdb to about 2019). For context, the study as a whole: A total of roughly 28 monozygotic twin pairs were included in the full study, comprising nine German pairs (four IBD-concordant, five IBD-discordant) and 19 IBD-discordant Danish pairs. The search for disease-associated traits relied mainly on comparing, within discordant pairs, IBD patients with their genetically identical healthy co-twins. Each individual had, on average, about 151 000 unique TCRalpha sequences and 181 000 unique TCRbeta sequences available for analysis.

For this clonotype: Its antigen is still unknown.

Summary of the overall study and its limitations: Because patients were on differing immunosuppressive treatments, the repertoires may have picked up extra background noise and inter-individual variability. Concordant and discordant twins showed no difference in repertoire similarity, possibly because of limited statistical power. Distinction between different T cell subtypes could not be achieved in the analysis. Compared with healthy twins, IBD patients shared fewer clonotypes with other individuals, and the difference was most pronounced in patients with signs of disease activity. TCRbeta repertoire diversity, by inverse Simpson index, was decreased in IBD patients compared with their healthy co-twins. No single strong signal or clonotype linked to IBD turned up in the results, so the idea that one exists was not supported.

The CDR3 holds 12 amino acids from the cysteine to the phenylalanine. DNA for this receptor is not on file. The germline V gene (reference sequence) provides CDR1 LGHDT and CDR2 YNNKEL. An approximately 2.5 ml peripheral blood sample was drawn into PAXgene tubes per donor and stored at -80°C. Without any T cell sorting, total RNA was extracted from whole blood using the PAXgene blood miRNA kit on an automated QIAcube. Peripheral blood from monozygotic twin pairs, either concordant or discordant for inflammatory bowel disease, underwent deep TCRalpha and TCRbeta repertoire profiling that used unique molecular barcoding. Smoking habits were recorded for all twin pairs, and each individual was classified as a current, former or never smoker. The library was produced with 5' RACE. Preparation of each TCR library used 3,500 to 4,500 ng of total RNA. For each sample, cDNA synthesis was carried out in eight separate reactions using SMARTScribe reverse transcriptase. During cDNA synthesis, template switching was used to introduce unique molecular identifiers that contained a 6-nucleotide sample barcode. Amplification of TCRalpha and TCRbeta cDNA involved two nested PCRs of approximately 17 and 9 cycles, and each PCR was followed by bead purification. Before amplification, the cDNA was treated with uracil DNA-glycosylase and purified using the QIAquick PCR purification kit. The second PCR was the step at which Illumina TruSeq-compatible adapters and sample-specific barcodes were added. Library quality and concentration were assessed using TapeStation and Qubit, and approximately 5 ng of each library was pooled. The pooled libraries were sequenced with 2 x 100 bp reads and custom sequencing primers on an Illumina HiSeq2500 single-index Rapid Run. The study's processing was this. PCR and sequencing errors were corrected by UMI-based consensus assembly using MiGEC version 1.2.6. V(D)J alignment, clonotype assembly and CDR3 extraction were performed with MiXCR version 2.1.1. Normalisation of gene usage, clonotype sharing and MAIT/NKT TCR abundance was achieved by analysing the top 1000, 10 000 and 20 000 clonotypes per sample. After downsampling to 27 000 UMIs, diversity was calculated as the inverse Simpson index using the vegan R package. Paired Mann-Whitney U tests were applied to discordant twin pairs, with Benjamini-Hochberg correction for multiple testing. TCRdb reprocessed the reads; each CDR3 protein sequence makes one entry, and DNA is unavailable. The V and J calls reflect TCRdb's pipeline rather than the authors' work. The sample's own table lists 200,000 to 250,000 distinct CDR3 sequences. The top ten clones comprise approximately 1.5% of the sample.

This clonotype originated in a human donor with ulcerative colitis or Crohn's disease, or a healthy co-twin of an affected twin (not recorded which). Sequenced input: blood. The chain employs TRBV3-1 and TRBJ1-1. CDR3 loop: CASSQAHTEAFF.